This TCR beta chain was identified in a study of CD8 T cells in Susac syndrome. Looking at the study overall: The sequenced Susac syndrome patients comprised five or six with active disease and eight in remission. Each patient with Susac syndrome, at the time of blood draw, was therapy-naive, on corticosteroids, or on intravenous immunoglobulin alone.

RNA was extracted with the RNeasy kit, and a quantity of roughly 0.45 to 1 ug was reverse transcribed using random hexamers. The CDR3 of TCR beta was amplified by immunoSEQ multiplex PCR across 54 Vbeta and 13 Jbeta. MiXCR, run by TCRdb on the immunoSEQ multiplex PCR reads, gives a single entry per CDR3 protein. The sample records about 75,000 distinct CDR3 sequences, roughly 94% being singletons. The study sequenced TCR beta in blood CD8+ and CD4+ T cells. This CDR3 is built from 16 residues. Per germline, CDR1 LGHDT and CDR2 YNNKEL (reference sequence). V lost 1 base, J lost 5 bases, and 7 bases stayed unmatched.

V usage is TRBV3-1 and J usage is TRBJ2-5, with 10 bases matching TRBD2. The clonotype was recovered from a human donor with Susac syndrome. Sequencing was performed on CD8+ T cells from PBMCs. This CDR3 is CASSQVPLAGEETQYF. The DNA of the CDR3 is TGTGCCAGCAGCCAAGTCCCCCTAGCGGGGGAGGAGACCCAGTACTTC.